The source of this TCR beta chain is a study of T cell repertoires in cytomegalovirus infection. The overall study: Public TCR beta signature analysis indicated the presence of both CMV infection and matching HLA type.

Germline values: CDR1 DFQATT, CDR2 SNEGSKA (reference sequence). The junction had 9 bases not matched to a gene; V was cut back by 3 bases and J by 6 bases. The CDR3 runs 15 residues. TCRdb recomputed calls from the reads with MiXCR, one row per CDR3 protein. The table includes fewer than 550,000 distinct CDR3 sequences, roughly 10% detected once. This clonotype was detected ten times or more. The genes are TRBV20-1 and TRBJ2-1; 9 bases are shared with TRBD2. Sequences were obtained from PBMCs. This receptor was obtained from a human donor in good health (CMV status not recorded). Some clones in this sample may be carry-over from other donors' samples. This CDR3 is CSARPLAGAGNEQFF. The CDR3 DNA reads TGCAGTGCTAGGCCCTTAGCGGGAGCGGGCAATGAGCAGTTCTTC.